Below, 5 T cell receptor beta chains from the same sample are listed, as sequenced in a study of PD-1 blockade in mismatch repair-deficient tumors. Clones were read by immunoSEQ multiplex PCR, and TCRdb kept only the in-frame ones, dropping some. This table holds 100,000 or so clones, 70% to 85% found once. The material sequenced was peripheral blood, taken roughly 35 weeks after starting pembrolizumab. The receptors originated from an adult with mismatch repair-deficient cancer.

The V and J genes are TRBV28 and TRBJ2-7, with TRBD1 matching over 11 bases. This CDR3 comprises 16 residues. V lost 6 bases and J lost 6; bases outside the gene matches: 13. The germline gives CDR1 MDHEN, CDR2 SYDVKM. In DNA, the CDR3 is TGTGCCAGCAGCCTTGCGGGACAGGGGGGAAGGAGCGAGCAGTACTTC. Translation gives CASSLAGQGGRSEQYF.

The chain recombines TRBV30 with TRBJ1-5; 7 nucleotides match TRBD1. CDR3 size: 13 residues. Looked up from germline, CDR1 is GTSNPN and CDR2 is SVGIG (reference sequence). With 5 bases clipped from V and 3 bases from J, the junction kept 4 bases outside the gene matches. The CDR3 spells CAWGQAYNQPQHF. The CDR3 coding sequence is TGTGCCTGGGGACAGGCATACAATCAGCCCCAGCATTTT.

V and J are TRBV6-6 and TRBJ2-7; TRBD1 matches 8 bases. Germline assignment: CDR1 MNHNY and CDR2 SVGAGI (reference sequence). V gave up 4 bases and J gave up 3 bases; unmatched junction bases: 8. This CDR3 region has 15 residues. The CDR3, as DNA: TGTGCCAGCAGTTCCGTTCCCGGGACAGGCTACGAGCAGTACTTC. It specifies CASSSVPGTGYEQYF.

The gene calls are TRBV7-3 and TRBJ2-2; TRBD2 agrees at 7 bases. The V and J ends lost 2 bases and 1 base, in that order; junction bases with no gene match: 7. The CDR3 is made up of 17 amino acids. The germline V gene encodes CDR1 SGHTA and CDR2 FQGTGA. The CDR3 spells CASSLSGGRGNTGELFF. The CDR3, as DNA: TGTGCCAGCAGCTTATCCGGTGGGAGGGGGAACACCGGGGAGCTGTTTTTT.

This rearrangement joins TRBV7-9 to TRBJ1-3; a weak D match, TRBD1 (6 bases). The germline V and J ends were trimmed by 0 bases and 2 bases, with 8 bases remaining between them. This CDR3 comprises 15 residues. The germline gives CDR1 SEHNR, CDR2 FQNEAQ (reference sequence). The chain's CDR3 is CASSLARGAGNTIYF. In nucleotides, the CDR3 is TGTGCCAGCAGCTTAGCCAGGGGCGCTGGAAACACCATATATTTT.